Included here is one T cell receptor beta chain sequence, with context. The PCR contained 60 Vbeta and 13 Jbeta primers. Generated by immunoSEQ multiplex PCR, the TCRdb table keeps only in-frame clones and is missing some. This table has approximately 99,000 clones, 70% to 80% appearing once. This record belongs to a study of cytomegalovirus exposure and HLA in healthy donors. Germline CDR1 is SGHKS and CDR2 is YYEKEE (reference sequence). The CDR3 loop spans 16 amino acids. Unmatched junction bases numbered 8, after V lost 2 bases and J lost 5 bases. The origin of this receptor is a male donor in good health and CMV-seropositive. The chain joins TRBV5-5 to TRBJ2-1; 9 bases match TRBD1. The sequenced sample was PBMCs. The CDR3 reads CASSLRTGEMDNEQFF. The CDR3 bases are TGTGCCAGCAGCTTAAGGACAGGGGAAATGGACAATGAGCAGTTCTTC. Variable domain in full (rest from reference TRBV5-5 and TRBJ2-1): DAGVTQSPTHLIKTRGQQVTLRCSPISGHKSVSWYQQVLGQGPQFIFQYYEKEERGRGNFPDRFSARQFPNYSSELNVNALLLGDSALYLCASSLRTGEMDNEQFFGPGTRLTVL.